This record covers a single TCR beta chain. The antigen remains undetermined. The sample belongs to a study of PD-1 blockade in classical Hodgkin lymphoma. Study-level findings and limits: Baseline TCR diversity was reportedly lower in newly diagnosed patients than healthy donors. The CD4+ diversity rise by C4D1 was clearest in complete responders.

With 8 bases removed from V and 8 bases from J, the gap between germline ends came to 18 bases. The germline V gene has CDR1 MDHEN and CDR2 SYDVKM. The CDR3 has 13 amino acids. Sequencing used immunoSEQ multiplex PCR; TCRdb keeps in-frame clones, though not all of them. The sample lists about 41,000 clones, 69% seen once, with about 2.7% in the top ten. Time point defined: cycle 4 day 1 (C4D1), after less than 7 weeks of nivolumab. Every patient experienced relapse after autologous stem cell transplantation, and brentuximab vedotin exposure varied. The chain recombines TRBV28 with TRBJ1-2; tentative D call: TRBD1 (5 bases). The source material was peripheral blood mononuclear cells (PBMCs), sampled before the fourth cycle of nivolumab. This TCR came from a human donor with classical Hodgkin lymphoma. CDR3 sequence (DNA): TGTGCCAGCCTTTCGCGGGGCGCGAGGGGCTACACCTTC. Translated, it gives CASLSRGARGYTF.